A single sample is the source of the 20 T cell receptor beta chains below, sequenced in a study of T cell repertoires in cytomegalovirus infection. Their antigen targets remain unknown. One entry per CDR3 protein results from TCRdb running MiXCR on the reads. This sample has around 340,000 distinct CDR3 sequences, with 25% to 35% found just once. The sample in question was cultured PBMCs, obtained from culture after CMV antigen stimulation. The receptor source for this set is a human donor in good health (CMV status not recorded). Some clones in this sample may be carry-over from other donors' samples.

The J gene is TRBJ1-1, the V gene TRBV12-3 or TRBV12-4; D is unclear. This CDR3 comprises 13 residues. Trimming took off 3 bases at V and 4 bases at J, with 9 bases between the two ends. The CDR3 loop is CASSLSKGTEAFF. CDR3 DNA sequence: TGTGCCAGCAGTTTGAGCAAAGGCACTGAAGCTTTCTTT.

The rearrangement links TRBV29-1 to TRBJ1-3, with TRBD1 matching over 7 bases. The CDR3 totals 13 residues. V gave up 7 bases and J gave up 1 base; unmatched junction bases: 4. In germline, CDR1 is SQVTM, CDR2 ANQGSEA. CDR3 coding DNA: TGCAGCGCCAGGGGGAATTCTGGAAACACCATATATTTT. Translated, it gives CSARGNSGNTIYF.

In this sample, this clonotype turned up once. The chain uses TRBV27 and TRBJ2-1, with a possible D match to TRBD1 (5 bases). Germline assignment: CDR1 MNHEY and CDR2 SMNVEV (reference sequence). CDR3 length equals 16 residues. V was cut by 7 bases and J by 0 bases, with 16 bases left in between. The CDR3 sequence: CASTYYGASSYNEQFF. As DNA, the CDR3 is TGTGCCAGCACCTACTATGGGGCGAGCTCCTACAATGAGCAGTTCTTC.

The chain uses TRBV10-2 and TRBJ1-1; 10 bases line up with TRBD1. CDR1 is WSHSY, CDR2 SAAADI, per germline. With 5 bases clipped from V and 8 bases from J, the junction kept 5 bases outside the gene matches. The CDR3 extends over 13 amino acids. The CDR3, as DNA: TGCGCCAGCAGTAAGGGACAGGGGCTCGAAGCTTTCTTT. Translation gives CASSKGQGLEAFF.

J is TRBJ2-1 and V is TRBV19, with D uncertain. The CDR3 spans 13 residues. The V end was cut by 5 bases, the J end by 4 bases, with 9 bases between. Germline CDR1 and CDR2: LNHDA and SQIVND (reference sequence). DNA of the CDR3: TGTGCCAGTAGTGGTTGGGAATACAATGAGCAGTTCTTC. It yields the protein CASSGWEYNEQFF.

This chain connects TRBV10-3 to TRBJ1-3, with D unresolved. Germline assignment: CDR1 ENHRY and CDR2 SYGVKD. The V end was cut by 2 bases, the J end by 2 bases, with 7 bases between. The CDR3 covers 14 residues. The CDR3 region is CAISEGSPGNTIYF. CDR3 bases: TGTGCCATCAGTGAGGGGAGTCCTGGAAACACCATATATTTT.

This clonotype showed up many times. The genes are TRBV7-8 and TRBJ1-5, with 8 bases lining up with TRBD1. The CDR3 spans 18 residues. Germline CDR1 is SGHVS and CDR2 is FQNEAQ. V lost 1 base and J lost 2; bases outside the gene matches: 10. CDR3 DNA: TGTGCCAGCAGCTTAGTAGGGACAGGAGGTGGCGGCAATCAGCCCCAGCATTTT. Its translation: CASSLVGTGGGGNQPQHF.

Ten or more counts support this clonotype. This rearrangement joins TRBV12-3 or TRBV12-4 to TRBJ1-3; D not resolved. The germline V and J ends were trimmed by 2 bases and 0 bases, with 5 bases remaining between them. This CDR3 region has 14 residues. In DNA, the CDR3 is TGTGCCAGCAGTTTAATGGGCTCTGGAAACACCATATATTTT. This encodes CASSLMGSGNTIYF.

The sample holds a few counts of this clonotype. The rearrangement links TRBV11-2 to TRBJ1-1, with D unclear. The V gene lost 0 bases and the J gene lost 11 bases, with 16 bases spanning the gap. There are 14 residues in the CDR3. Germline V lookup: CDR1 SGHAT, CDR2 FQNNGV. CDR3 sequence: CASSLDPRKDSAFF. DNA of the CDR3: TGTGCCAGCAGCTTAGATCCCCGGAAAGATTCGGCTTTCTTT.

This clonotype was seen more than once but under ten times. The chain is built from TRBV2 and TRBJ2-3; D is tentatively TRBD1 or TRBD2 (5 bases each). Trimming took 2 bases from V and 0 from J, leaving 12 bases between them. CDR1 SNHLY and CDR2 FYNNEI come from the germline V gene. The length of the CDR3 is 16 residues. CDR3 bases: TGTGCCAGCAGTGAATCTTGGGACCCTAGCACAGATACGCAGTATTTT. The encoded protein is CASSESWDPSTDTQYF.

V is TRBV2 and J is TRBJ1-5, with 9 bases that match TRBD1. Germline-derived CDR1 and CDR2 are SNHLY and FYNNEI. The V gene end was trimmed by 6 bases and the J gene end by 5 bases; junction bases not matched to a gene: 8. The CDR3 covers 15 residues. CDR3: CASRGGTGIHQPQHF. DNA of the CDR3: TGTGCCAGCAGAGGAGGGACAGGGATTCATCAGCCCCAGCATTTT.

The genes are TRBV4-2 and TRBJ1-1, with unresolved D. CDR3 length: 15 residues. CDR1 is LGHNA, CDR2 YNFKEQ, per germline. Trimming stripped 1 base from V and 8 bases from J, with 17 bases between. CDR3 DNA: TGTGCCAGCAGCCAAGCCTTCTCAAGTTTTAGGGAAGCTTTCTTT. Protein: CASSQAFSSFREAFF.

This clonotype has more than one count but fewer than ten. This rearrangement joins TRBV20-1 to TRBJ2-7; the D is unclear. The CDR3 sequence is 14 residues long. The V gene lost 5 bases and the J gene lost 1 base, with 15 bases spanning the gap. The germline CDR1 and CDR2 sequences are DFQATT and SNEGSKA (reference sequence). The CDR3 DNA sequence: TGCAGTGCTTCACTCGGACGGTTTTCCTACGAGCAGTACTTC. Its protein is CSASLGRFSYEQYF.

This clonotype has just a few counts. The genes are TRBV4-2 and TRBJ1-3; 7 bases map to TRBD1. The CDR3 is made up of 15 amino acids. Germline CDR1 reads LGHNA; CDR2 reads YNFKEQ. Losses at the gene ends were 3 bases for V and 0 bases for J; bases not matched to a gene: 2. In nucleotides, the CDR3 is TGTGCCAGCAGCCAGGGACAGAACTCTGGAAACACCATATATTTT. Protein: CASSQGQNSGNTIYF.

This chain links TRBV6-2 or TRBV6-3 with TRBJ1-5, with D tentatively TRBD1 (5 bases). Germline values: CDR1 MNHEY, CDR2 SVGEGT. V was pared by 4 bases and J by 1 base, with 17 bases between. This CDR3 has 17 residues. The CDR3 sequence: CASSSSLVKGSNQPQHF. CDR3 nucleotides: TGTGCCAGCAGTTCCTCATTGGTCAAGGGGAGCAATCAGCCCCAGCATTTT.

This clonotype was recorded a few times. This chain connects TRBV4-2 to TRBJ2-7; D may correspond to TRBD1 or TRBD2 (5 bases each). Trimming cost V 2 bases and J 5 bases, with 19 bases left between them. The CDR3 consists of 16 residues. Looked up from germline, CDR1 is LGHNA and CDR2 is YNFKEQ. CDR3 sequence reads: CASSQRIEPGGNEQYF. In nucleotides, the CDR3 is TGTGCCAGCAGCCAAAGGATCGAGCCTGGGGGAAACGAGCAGTACTTC.

This clonotype has only a few counts. The V and J genes are TRBV7-9 and TRBJ1-3; no clear D. The germline V gene encodes CDR1 SEHNR and CDR2 FQNEAQ (reference sequence). This CDR3 has 10 residues. The CDR3 bases are TGTGCTCTACTCGGAAACACCATATATTTT. Translated: CALLGNTIYF.

The genes are TRBV9 and TRBJ2-3; 13 bases agree with TRBD2. CDR1 and CDR2 from the germline V gene are SGDLS and YYNGEE. V lost 3 bases and J lost 8; bases outside the gene matches: 12. The CDR3 runs to 17 residues. The CDR3 DNA follows: TGTGCCAGCAGCGCCCCCTTACTAGCGGGGGGGGGTGGTACGCAGTATTTT. As protein: CASSAPLLAGGGGTQYF.

This chain joins TRBV5-1 and TRBJ2-5; D may correspond to TRBD1 or TRBD2 (5 bases each). V lost 4 bases to trimming and J lost 3 bases, with 13 bases between them. The CDR3 extends over 14 amino acids. Germline lookup yields CDR1 SGHRS and CDR2 YFSETQ. The CDR3 sequence is CASSRDLLKETQYF. The CDR3 DNA reads TGCGCCAGCAGCCGGGACCTCCTCAAAGAGACCCAGTACTTC.

This clonotype was detected a few times. The chain employs TRBV23-1 and TRBJ2-5; TRBD1 matches 8 bases. TRBV23-1 is given ORF status, its function remaining uncertain. The CDR3 extends over 15 amino acids. The V segment lost 8 bases and the J segment 0 bases; nucleotides outside the gene matches: 8. The CDR3: CASRRQGIDQETQYF. CDR3 nucleotide sequence: TGCGCCAGCCGCCGACAGGGGATAGACCAAGAGACCCAGTACTTC.